This paragraph reports one T cell receptor beta chain. The data originate from a study of technical replicates of blood from a few donors. The protocol was immunoSEQ multiplex PCR, while the TCRdb copy is restricted to in-frame clones and leaves out a portion. Of approximately 70,000 clones in the sample, roughly 98% were seen once. The germline V gene has CDR1 SGHRS and CDR2 YFSETQ. The V end was cut by 3 bases, the J end by 4 bases, with 14 bases between. The CDR3 is 15 residues long. The sequencing input was T cells isolated from PBMCs. V gene TRBV5-1 combines with J gene TRBJ2-1, with D maybe TRBD2 (6 bases). The clonotype was recovered from a human donor in good health. CDR3 sequence (DNA): TGCGCCAGCAGCTCGTCGGGGGTCCAATACAATGAGCAGTTCTTC. Its protein product is CASSSSGVQYNEQFF. The full variable domain, completed using reference TRBV5-1 and TRBJ2-1, is KAGVTQTPRYLIKTRGQQVTLSCSPISGHRSVSWYQQTPGQGLQFLFEYFSETQRNKGNFPGRFSGRQFSNSRSEMNVSTLELGDSALYLCASSSSGVQYNEQFFGPGTRLTVL.